This TCR beta chain was identified during a study of cytomegalovirus exposure and HLA in healthy donors (dated by TCRdb to about 2017). With respect to the entire study: According to an earlier analysis of 587 of the donors, 150 million to 200 million T cells yielded roughly 100 million unique TCR beta sequences and 276 Gb of sequence data. Of the 300 to 500 genotyped donors, 65% to 90% were placed in the genetic ancestry cluster associated with self-reported Caucasian donors. The study profiled the T cell repertoires of some 610 subjects by immunosequencing and related them to cytomegalovirus serostatus. Approximately 300 gigabases of sequencing data and around 90 million unique TCR sequences made up an early release that covered over 550 HLA-typed donors. HLA typing included class I and class II loci at four-digit resolution. To predict cytomegalovirus infection status, the study brought together high-throughput TCR immunosequencing, statistical association of individual TCRs with disease status, and machine learning. To study patterns of TCR occurrence, a later analysis re-analyzed previously published TCR beta repertoires from several hundred donors and added high-resolution HLA genotyping. Every discovery cohort repertoire had been produced on one sequencing platform. In a later genetic analysis, genome-wide SNP genotypes for about 55% of the 666 donors were used, and that subset was treated as a discovery cohort. Along with the approximately 620-subject first cohort, a separate validation cohort of over 90 different subjects was used. Typing coverage varied by locus: roughly 629-640 donors for A, B, C, DRB1 and DQB1; about 520 for DQA1; 606 for DPA1; more than 450 for DPB1. Among roughly 400 genotyped donors of the cohort, an average of about 240,000 unique TCR beta nucleotide sequences were sequenced per donor, roughly a sixth of them non-productive. Rather than using new phenotypic data, the later analysis identified candidate immune exposures from TCR beta sequences and from how often those sequences occurred across donors. In an earlier analysis of several hundred of the donors, high-throughput TCR beta sequencing was used to judge whether each TCR beta V gene segment behaved as functional or pseudogenic. Because of strong linkage in the cohort, roughly five DR-DQ haplotypes were treated as single units for association and clustering. The study aimed to test whether signatures of past pathogen exposure could be identified by cataloging public T cell receptors. Donor age, sex, ethnicity and CMV serostatus were collected together with the repertoire data.

Beyond this particular receptor, the publication reports: The sequencing pipeline was judged likely to have produced a cluster of highly shared sequence variants as a technical artifact. The only immune exposure information available for the cohort was CMV serostatus. At a false discovery rate of 0.05, a later analysis linked about 17,000 TCR beta sequences to specific HLA alleles. A further reported finding was that TCR beta sequences accurately predicted the HLA-A and HLA-B alleles for most subjects in the first cohort. Most TCR sequences were seen in very few donors, while some public TCRs were found in many individuals. Several of the top co-occurrence clusters appeared to be linked to parvovirus B19, influenza, CMV and Epstein-Barr virus, according to a later analysis. Because counts were too low, 15 to 20 rarely observed V segments, including chromosome 9 orphons, were excluded from the earlier analysis of some 540 of the donors. Because some donors lacked HLA typing at each locus, the association tests relied only on the typed subset. Most CMV-associated TCR beta chains appeared to be HLA-restricted in a later analysis, and the HLA associations seemed to be driven largely by CMV exposure. In a later genetic analysis, fewer N-insertions in productive TCRs were reported among donors in an Asian-associated ancestry cluster than the roughly 700-donor mean. When HLA alleles, especially DR and DQ, strongly co-occurred, TCR associations were difficult to assign to individual alleles. In vitro tests confirmed that a few of the cytomegalovirus-associated TCR beta chains recognize cytomegalovirus antigens. In the study, around 150 TCR beta chains were listed as associated with cytomegalovirus. In a later analysis, HLA-associated TCR beta chains showed more clonal expansion and lower generation probabilities than non-associated chains that were equally common. The presence/absence analyses assumed that sequencing depth was roughly uniform across donors, and that assumption may not be true. It was suggested by the authors that the approach could potentially be generalized to other disease states and immunological phenotypes. The classifier was reported to diagnose cytomegalovirus status with high specificity and sensitivity in both the original and validation cohorts. V-gene and J-gene trimming of TCR beta chains was associated with a missense DCLRE1C variant in a later genetic analysis, and the association was replicated in an independent cohort. Broadly in line with IMGT annotations, most TCR beta V segments showed up in productive rearrangements about 90% or about 30% of the time in an earlier analysis of approximately 600 of the donors. The cohort was sequenced for TCR beta chains only, and without alpha or paired-chain data the features that could be detected were limited. A later analysis found that TCR association rates varied across HLA loci, with DRB1 alleles showing the most associated TCRs and HLA-C alleles the fewest. Linkage disequilibrium might explain the correlated functional status among segregating V segments, but an unknown experimental factor could not be ruled out. Because the 87-base-pair reads could not distinguish some IMGT-functional V segments, including TRBV6-2 and TRBV6-3, those segments were excluded.

Of note for this clone: The target of this receptor is not known. No much larger clonotype is one base removed from it; base qualities were not supplied.

The cohort consisted of more than 650 healthy bone marrow donors. At the time of sampling, every cohort member was nominally healthy, though immune exposures that went unrecorded were likely present. The donor tested CMV seronegative, placing the donor among the 350 or so seronegative members of the cohort. Every donor gave a peripheral blood sample, and the peripheral blood mononuclear cells from that sample were used for TCR beta sequencing. Genomic DNA was extracted from the blood cell samples with the Qiagen DNeasy Blood Extraction Kit. At the junction V is shortened by 7 bases and J by 4 bases; bases outside the gene matches: 7. Measured from the cysteine to the phenylalanine, the CDR3 is 15 residues long. Only the CDR3 DNA stays, 45 bases, in frame from base 1. The germline V gene specifies SQVTM as CDR1 and ANQGSEA as CDR2. The library was made by the immunoSEQ multiplex PCR assay. The multiplex PCR relied on a mix of 60 forward primers for TCR Vbeta segments and 13 reverse primers for TCR Jbeta segments. A multiplex PCR assay on genomic DNA amplified the CDR3 region of rearranged TCR beta genes. On the Illumina HiSeq System, the amplified TCR beta libraries were sequenced as 87-base-pair reads. As for how the authors treated the data: Across the roughly 700 repertoires, a later analysis counted tens of millions of unique TCR beta chains, approximately 10 million of which were shared by at least two donors. Raw reads were error-corrected and collapsed into unique sequences with a nearest-neighbor algorithm that merged closely related sequences to remove PCR and sequencing errors. V, D and J gene segments were assigned by aligning CDR3 sequences to IMGT reference sequences. Each retained sequence needed at least a six-nucleotide match to both a V gene segment and a J gene segment. A rearrangement counted as productive if the CDR3 had no stop codons and remained in frame with V and J, and every other rearrangement counted as non-productive. CDR3 was defined according to IMGT convention as the region running from the second conserved V-encoded cysteine to the conserved J-encoded phenylalanine. The earlier analysis of more than 450 of the donors excluded sequences that lacked an unambiguous match to a single V gene segment. An earlier analysis of just under 600 of the donors called V segments functional above 56.7% productive rearrangements and segregating when the between-donor standard deviation exceeded 5%. A statistical classification framework was developed to diagnose cytomegalovirus status using the catalog of TCR beta chain sequences. In a later analysis, TCR nucleotide sequences were compared against IMGT/GENE-DB human TR gene sequences so that V and J genes could be assigned. The TCRdist pipeline was used in a later analysis to assign CDR3 sequences and most-parsimonious VDJ recombination scenarios. A later analysis defined each TCR beta chain by its CDR3 amino acid sequence plus V-gene family, and excluded reads lacking a unique V-gene family. In a later analysis, 500 to 650 highly shared, low-generation-probability nucleotide sequences were removed to address suspected cross-contamination and a sequencing artifact. For each public chain, a later analysis derived a clonal expansion index from normalized ranks of inferred template counts within each repertoire. In a later analysis, generation probabilities were computed with a VDJ recombination model fitted to out-of-frame rearrangements, and the resulting probabilities were checked against IGoR. A later analysis scored TCR-TCR, TCR-HLA and TCR-CMV co-occurrence with hypergeometric tests, applying a repertoire-size bias correction to TCR pairs. False discovery rates were estimated in a later analysis by permuting HLA or CMV assignments 20 times. In a later analysis, co-occurring TCRs were grouped using DBSCAN, with TCRdist sequence similarity added in when clustering inside HLA-allele-positive subsets. Co-occurrence clustering excluded repertoires with fewer than 30,000 or more than 120,000 public chains, plus five with anomalous nucleotide sharing. Held by TCRdb, this immuneACCESS table contains in-frame sequences only and omits some clones. Under half of the omission traces to an unresolved V gene where checked; the cause of the rest is unknown. That table furnishes V, J and clone size, whereas the DNA furnished D and trimming. For this sample the table gives 100,000 to 150,000 clones, of which around 80% were detected only once. The ten largest account for around 1% of the sample.

This clonotype was sampled from a woman aged 25 to 39 in good health and CMV-seronegative. Specimen: PBMCs. In this chain, TRBV29-1 is recombined with TRBJ2-2, with 12 bases matching TRBD1. DNA sequence: TGCAGCGGCCTAGGGACAGGGGGCGGCACCGGGGAGCTGTTTTTT. The resulting protein is CSGLGTGGGTGELFF.